This TCR beta chain was recovered during a study of blood T cell repertoires in COVID-19. Study-wide background: Collection of acute and convalescent COVID-19 samples took place in the United States, Italy and Spain.

V gave up 3 bases and J gave up 5 bases; unmatched junction bases: 1. The CDR3 is 14 amino acids. Germline V CDR1 and CDR2: KGHDR, SFDVKD. The table lists this clone with a few counts. Using immunoSEQ multiplex PCR, the repertoire was profiled, and TCRdb retains in-frame clones only, with some absent. The sample comprises around 140,000 clones, 80% of which are singletons, and around 3.7% rests with the top ten. Sequencing used peripheral blood. This chain uses TRBV24-1 with TRBJ2-3; TRBD2 agrees at 10 bases. This TCR was recovered from a man between 65 and 85 years old who had recovered from COVID-19. DNA for the CDR3: TGTGCCACCAGTGATAGCGGGAGGGGAGATACGCAGTATTTT. It encodes CATSDSGRGDTQYF.